One and the same sample provided the 12 T cell receptor beta chains below, sequenced in a study of blood T cell repertoires in COVID-19. The protocol was immunoSEQ multiplex PCR, while the TCRdb copy is restricted to in-frame clones and leaves out a portion. Among some 300,000 clones listed, roughly 90% were seen once. What was sequenced was peripheral blood. The origin of the receptors is a woman in her 70s with COVID-19, enrolled during active disease.

This sequence joins TRBV3-1 (or the pseudogene TRBV3-2) and TRBJ1-6; TRBD1 agrees at 7 bases. With V trimmed by 4 bases and J by 5 bases, 2 bases remained unmatched. Per the germline V gene, CDR1 is LGHDT and CDR2 is YNNKEL (reference sequence). The CDR3 has 14 residues. For the CDR3, the DNA is TGTGCCAGCAGCCTCGGGACAGATAATTCACCCCTCCACTTT. It yields the protein CASSLGTDNSPLHF.

This clone was observed a handful of times. The V and J genes are TRBV7-9 and TRBJ1-2, with D possibly TRBD1 on 5 matching bases. V was trimmed by 1 base and J by 6 bases, leaving 6 bases between them. Germline V gene data show CDR1 as SEHNR and CDR2 as FQNEAQ (reference sequence). The CDR3 totals 12 residues. CDR3 sequence reads: CASSLGGNGYTF. As DNA, the CDR3 is TGTGCCAGCAGCTTAGGGGGCAATGGCTACACCTTC.

V is TRBV14 and J is TRBJ2-1; D remains unclear. This CDR3 region has 12 residues. Trimming took 1 base from V and 8 from J, leaving 6 bases between them. In germline, CDR1 is SGHDN, CDR2 FVKESK. The CDR3 DNA follows: TGTGCCAGCAGCCAAGTGAGGCATGAGCAGTTCTTC. Its protein is CASSQVRHEQFF.

The chain is built from TRBV7-6 and TRBJ1-1, with 9 bases matching TRBD1. Trimming at V came to 4 bases and at J to 6 bases, leaving 6 bases not matched to a gene. The CDR3 covers 14 residues. Germline lookup yields CDR1 SGHVS and CDR2 FNYEAQ. CDR3 sequence: CASSSNRQGAEAFF. In DNA form, the CDR3 reads TGTGCCAGCAGCTCCAATAGACAGGGGGCTGAAGCTTTCTTT.

The chain combines TRBV7-9 with TRBJ2-7, with D unclear. Germline V gives CDR1 SEHNR, CDR2 FQNEAQ (reference sequence). V lost 5 bases and J lost 2, with 10 bases in between. The CDR3 runs to 13 residues. The chain's CDR3 is CASSPVSAYEQYF. The CDR3 nucleotides read TGTGCCAGCAGCCCCGTCTCGGCCTACGAGCAGTACTTC.

This chain links TRBV10-3 with TRBJ2-3, with D perhaps matching TRBD2 (5 bases). This CDR3 contains 14 residues. Per the germline V gene, CDR1 is ENHRY and CDR2 is SYGVKD. V was cut by 6 bases and J by 0 bases, with 10 bases left in between. CDR3 amino acids: CAIRETTSTDTQYF. In nucleotides, the CDR3 is TGTGCCATCAGGGAGACTACTAGCACAGATACGCAGTATTTT.

CDR3 sequence (DNA): TGTGCCAGCAAGCCGGGACAGGGGTACCAAGAGACCCAGTACTTC. This sequence encodes CASKPGQGYQETQYF. V is TRBV9 and J is TRBJ2-5; 10 positions agree with TRBD1. The germline gives CDR1 SGDLS, CDR2 YYNGEE. There are 15 residues in the CDR3. V shed 6 bases, J shed 0 bases, and the junction held 5 bases outside the gene matches.

This clone was found once. The rearrangement joins TRBV11-3 to TRBJ2-1; 7 bases are shared with TRBD1. CDR1 is SGHNT and CDR2 is YENEEA in the germline V gene. The CDR3 has 15 residues. V trimming: 2 bases; J trimming: 5 bases; junction bases outside the gene matches: 6. The CDR3, as DNA: TGTGCCAGCAGCTTACGGGACAGATTTCACAATGAGCAGTTCTTC. This sequence encodes CASSLRDRFHNEQFF.

In its sample, this clone was seen a few times. This chain connects TRBV2 to TRBJ1-5; 8 positions agree with TRBD1. V was clipped by 4 bases and J by 4 bases; unmatched bases: 9. Germline-derived CDR1 and CDR2 are SNHLY and FYNNEI. The CDR3 spans 16 residues. The DNA for the CDR3 is TGTGCCAGCAGTGGCCCGGGACAGGTCATTAATCAGCCCCAGCATTTT. Amino acid sequence: CASSGPGQVINQPQHF.

CDR3 coding DNA: TGTGCCAGCAGCTTAATAATCGGTGCCGAGCAGTACTTC. Translating it yields CASSLIIGAEQYF. This rearrangement joins TRBV7-9 to TRBJ2-7; no definite D call. The germline V gene has CDR1 SEHNR and CDR2 FQNEAQ (reference sequence). There are 13 residues in the CDR3. V lost 2 bases and J 6 bases, leaving 11 bases between the germline ends.

This chain joins TRBV7-3 and TRBJ2-3; 13 bases map to TRBD2. The germline CDR1 and CDR2 sequences are SGHTA and FQGTGA. CDR3 length equals 16 residues. J gave up 5 bases and V 5 bases, and 7 bases lay outside the gene matches. Here the CDR3 reads CASSPTSGGAKDTQYF. CDR3 in DNA: TGTGCCAGCAGCCCAACTAGCGGGGGGGCAAAAGATACGCAGTATTTT.

This chain uses TRBV7-8 with TRBJ2-3, with 7 bases matching TRBD2. CDR1 and CDR2 (germline): SGHVS, FQNEAQ. V lost 5 bases, J lost 1 base, and 9 bases stayed unmatched. This CDR3 is built from 16 residues. The CDR3 is CASSPSLSGGTDTQYF. The CDR3 nucleotides are TGTGCCAGCAGCCCAAGTCTCAGCGGGGGCACAGATACGCAGTATTTT.